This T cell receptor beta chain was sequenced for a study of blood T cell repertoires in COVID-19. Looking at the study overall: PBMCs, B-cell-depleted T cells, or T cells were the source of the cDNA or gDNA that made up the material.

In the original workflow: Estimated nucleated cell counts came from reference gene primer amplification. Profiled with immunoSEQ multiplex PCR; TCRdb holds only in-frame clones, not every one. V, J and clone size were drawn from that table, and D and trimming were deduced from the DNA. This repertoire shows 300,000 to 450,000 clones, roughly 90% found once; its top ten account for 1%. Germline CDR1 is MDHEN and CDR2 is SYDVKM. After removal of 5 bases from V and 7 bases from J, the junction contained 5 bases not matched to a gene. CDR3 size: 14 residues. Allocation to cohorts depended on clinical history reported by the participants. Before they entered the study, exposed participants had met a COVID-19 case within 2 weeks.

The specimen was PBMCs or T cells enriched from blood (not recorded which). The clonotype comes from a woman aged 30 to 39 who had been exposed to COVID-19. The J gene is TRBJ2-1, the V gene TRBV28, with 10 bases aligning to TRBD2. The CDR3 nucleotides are TGTGCCAGCAGTCTACTAGCGGGATCTAATGAGCAGTTCTTC. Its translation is CASSLLAGSNEQFF.